A selection of T cell receptor beta chains follows, all from one sample in a study of technical replicates of blood from a few donors. Generated by immunoSEQ multiplex PCR, the TCRdb table keeps only in-frame clones and is missing some. Found here are approximately 88,000 clones, approximately 94% of them singletons; the top ten hold approximately 0.25%. Sequencing was carried out using T cells isolated from PBMCs. The receptors stem from a human donor in good health. CDR3s include the opening cysteine and the closing phenylalanine or tryptophan. D genes are given only for firm matches. Size tells how often a clone was seen (once, few, many) or the class of an expanded clone, and some rows leave it out.

J: TRBJ2-3
size: .
D: TRBD2
V: TRBV10-3
DNA: TGTGCCATCAGTGACCCCTTAGCGGGAGGCACAGATACGCAGTATTTT
CDR3: CAISDPLAGGTDTQYF

J: TRBJ2-7
size: .
D: TRBD2
V: TRBV4-1
DNA: TGCGCCAGCAGCCAAGATCAAAGAGGGAGGGAAGAGCAGTACTTC
CDR3: CASSQDQRGREEQYF

J: TRBJ2-3
size: .
D: .
V: TRBV27
DNA: TGTGCCAGCAGAAAACGAGCCTTAGCGCAGAGCACAGATACGCAGTATTTT
CDR3: CASRKRALAQSTDTQYF

J: TRBJ1-1
size: .
D: .
V: TRBV28
DNA: TGTGCCAGCAAAAGACTACGGATGAACACTGAAGCTTTCTTT
CDR3: CASKRLRMNTEAFF

J: TRBJ1-1
size: .
D: .
V: TRBV19
DNA: TGTGCCAGTAGTATTTCCGTGAACACTGAAGCTTTCTTT
CDR3: CASSISVNTEAFF

J: TRBJ2-7
size: .
D: TRBD1
V: TRBV14
DNA: TGTGCCAGCAGCCGGAGGGGACAGGCCTACGAGCAGTACTTC
CDR3: CASSRRGQAYEQYF

J: TRBJ1-5
size: .
D: .
V: TRBV5-8
DNA: TGTGCCAGCAGCTTGGGTAGCCATCATCAGCCCCAGCATTTT
CDR3: CASSLGSHHQPQHF

J: TRBJ2-7
size: .
D: .
V: TRBV28
DNA: TGTGCCAGCAGTTTTATGAGCGGGACAAGGCCCTACGAGCAGTACTTC
CDR3: CASSFMSGTRPYEQYF

J: TRBJ2-5
size: .
D: .
V: TRBV5-4
DNA: TGTGCCAGCAGCCCCTATGGGGACAGCGGGGAGACCCAGTACTTC
CDR3: CASSPYGDSGETQYF

J: TRBJ2-2
size: .
D: TRBD2
V: TRBV2
DNA: TGTGCCAGCCTTGGCGGGAGGGCCGGGGAGCTGTTTTTT
CDR3: CASLGGRAGELFF

J: TRBJ1-2
size: once
D: TRBD1
V: TRBV29-1
DNA: TGCAGCGTTCGTGGGGGTCTTGGACAGGCTAACTATGGCTACACCTTC
CDR3: CSVRGGLGQANYGYTF

J: TRBJ1-2
size: .
D: TRBD1
V: TRBV19
DNA: TGTGCCAGTTACGCACAGGGGAACTATGGCTACACCTTC
CDR3: CASYAQGNYGYTF

J: TRBJ1-6
size: .
D: .
V: TRBV13
DNA: TGTGCCAGCAGCTTAAGTTACAGTTCACTGTCACCCCTCCACTTT
CDR3: CASSLSYSSLSPLHF

J: TRBJ2-1
size: .
D: TRBD1
V: TRBV7-4
DNA: TGTGCCAGCAGCTACAGGACAGGGCGCAATGAGCAGTTCTTC
CDR3: CASSYRTGRNEQFF

J: TRBJ1-2
size: .
D: .
V: TRBV15
DNA: TGTGCCACCAGCAGAGATTTCGGGAATGGCTACACCTTC
CDR3: CATSRDFGNGYTF

J: TRBJ2-5
size: .
D: .
V: TRBV7-3
DNA: TGTGCCAGCAGCCAAAACGGGAAGACCCAGTACTTC
CDR3: CASSQNGKTQYF

J: TRBJ2-3
size: .
D: TRBD1
V: TRBV6-1
DNA: TGTGCCAGCAGTTTTAACAGGGGTCAAGATACGCAGTATTTT
CDR3: CASSFNRGQDTQYF

J: TRBJ1-2
size: .
D: .
V: TRBV19
DNA: TGTGCCAGTACCCAGGGCAAGCCCGGCTATGGCTACACCTTC
CDR3: CASTQGKPGYGYTF

J: TRBJ1-1
size: .
D: .
V: TRBV7-9
DNA: TGTGCCAGCAGCTTACAGAACACTGAAGCTTTCTTT
CDR3: CASSLQNTEAFF

J: TRBJ1-3
size: .
D: TRBD1
V: TRBV7-2
DNA: TGTGCCAGCAGCCCCTACAGGGGGGGAAACACCATATATTTT
CDR3: CASSPYRGGNTIYF

J: TRBJ2-3
size: once
D: TRBD1
V: TRBV15
DNA: TGTGCCACCAGCAGAGATAACAGGGGCGCAATCAATACGCAGTATTTT
CDR3: CATSRDNRGAINTQYF

J: TRBJ2-1
size: few
D: TRBD2
V: TRBV4-2
DNA: TGTGCCAGCAGCCATAGCCGCGGACTAGCGGGAGTGGGGGACAATGAGCAGTTCTTC
CDR3: CASSHSRGLAGVGDNEQFF

J: TRBJ2-5
size: .
D: .
V: TRBV11-2
DNA: TGTGCCAGCAGCTTAGTTTCCCTGAGACAAGAGACCCAGTACTTC
CDR3: CASSLVSLRQETQYF

J: TRBJ2-5
size: .
D: .
V: TRBV11-2
DNA: TGTGCCAGCAGCCCTAGCCGGGAGACCCAGTACTTC
CDR3: CASSPSRETQYF

J: TRBJ1-2
size: .
D: TRBD1
V: TRBV19
DNA: TGTGCCAGTAGTATAGTTACAGGGGGTAACTATGGCTACACCTTC
CDR3: CASSIVTGGNYGYTF

J: TRBJ2-5
size: .
D: .
V: TRBV5-4
DNA: TGTGCCAGCAGCCTGTACCAAGAGACCCAGTACTTC
CDR3: CASSLYQETQYF

J: TRBJ2-7
size: .
D: TRBD2
V: TRBV5-4
DNA: TGTGCCAGCAGCTTGTCTAGCGGGGCAACCTACGAGCAGTACTTC
CDR3: CASSLSSGATYEQYF

J: TRBJ2-1
size: .
D: .
V: TRBV7-9
DNA: TGTGCCAGCAGCCCTCCGAGCCCCGCGGTTACAGCGGGCCGGTTCTTC
CDR3: CASSPPSPAVTAGRFF

J: TRBJ2-5
size: .
D: TRBD2
V: TRBV6-1
DNA: TGTGCCAGCACCTGGAGACTAGCGGGAGAGACCCAGTACTTC
CDR3: CASTWRLAGETQYF

J: TRBJ2-1
size: .
D: TRBD2
V: TRBV7-3
DNA: TGTGCCAGCAGCTTAACGGGACTAGCTCGTGAGCAGTTCTTC
CDR3: CASSLTGLAREQFF

J: TRBJ2-3
size: .
D: .
V: TRBV19
DNA: TGTGCCACCACAGTTAGTGCTAGCACAGATACGCAGTATTTT
CDR3: CATTVSASTDTQYF

J: TRBJ2-5
size: .
D: .
V: TRBV10-1
DNA: TGCGCCAGCAGTGACCGCCTAGGGGTGACGGGAGTCCCGGAGACCCAGTACTTC
CDR3: CASSDRLGVTGVPETQYF

J: TRBJ2-7
size: .
D: .
V: TRBV7-2
DNA: TGTGCCAGCACTGGTGGGGGGGCAATATCCGAGCAGTACTTC
CDR3: CASTGGGAISEQYF

J: TRBJ1-6
size: .
D: .
V: TRBV30
DNA: TGTGCCTGGAGTCGACCGGGGGGCACTTACAATTCACCCCTCCACTTT
CDR3: CAWSRPGGTYNSPLHF

J: TRBJ2-7
size: .
D: .
V: TRBV4-1
DNA: TGCGCCAGCAGCCCCCTCGCCGGCGGGACCAGTGCAAGTAAGCAGTACTTC
CDR3: CASSPLAGGTSASKQYF

J: TRBJ2-2
size: .
D: .
V: TRBV7-9
DNA: TGTGCCAGCAGCTTAGACGCAGGGCTAGCGACCGGGGAGCTGTTTTTT
CDR3: CASSLDAGLATGELFF

J: TRBJ1-1
size: .
D: .
V: TRBV6-1
DNA: TGTGCCAGCAGGCAGGGTTGGGGGGACACTGAAGCTTTCTTT
CDR3: CASRQGWGDTEAFF

J: TRBJ1-1
size: .
D: .
V: TRBV14
DNA: TGTGCCAGCAGCCTTACTTGGGAGACTGAAGCTTTCTTT
CDR3: CASSLTWETEAFF

J: TRBJ2-7
size: .
D: .
V: TRBV7-8
DNA: TGTGCCAGCAGCTTAAGGTTAGCAAGGTACGAGCAGTACTTC
CDR3: CASSLRLARYEQYF

J: TRBJ2-3
size: .
D: TRBD1
V: TRBV7-9
DNA: TGTGCCAGCAGCCCCTGGGACAGGGAGAGCACAGATACGCAGTATTTT
CDR3: CASSPWDRESTDTQYF

J: TRBJ2-7
size: .
D: TRBD1
V: TRBV19
DNA: TGTGCCAGTAGTACTGACAGGGGGTCCTACGAGCAGTACTTC
CDR3: CASSTDRGSYEQYF

J: TRBJ1-6
size: .
D: .
V: TRBV30
DNA: TGTGCCTGGGACTGGACGGGGAATTCACCCCTCCACTTT
CDR3: CAWDWTGNSPLHF

J: TRBJ2-6
size: .
D: TRBD1
V: TRBV27
DNA: TGTGCCAGCAGTTCTGACAGGGGGAGCTCTGGGGCCAACGTCCTGACTTTC
CDR3: CASSSDRGSSGANVLTF

J: TRBJ1-1
size: .
D: .
V: TRBV27
DNA: TGTGCCAGCAGTGCGATAGGGGCCGAGGACACTGAAGCTTTCTTT
CDR3: CASSAIGAEDTEAFF

J: TRBJ1-2
size: .
D: TRBD1
V: TRBV29-1
DNA: TGCAGCGTTGAATCCCGACAGGGCCCCTTAAACTATGGCTACACCTTC
CDR3: CSVESRQGPLNYGYTF

J: TRBJ1-4
size: .
D: TRBD1
V: TRBV2
DNA: TGTGCCAGTGCGGGAACAGGGGCTAATGAAAAACTGTTTTTT
CDR3: CASAGTGANEKLFF

J: TRBJ2-3
size: once
D: .
V: TRBV14
DNA: TGTGCCAGCAGCCCCTCCCCCTGGGAAGCGGATCATTCCACAGATACGCAGTATTTT
CDR3: CASSPSPWEADHSTDTQYF

J: TRBJ2-5
size: .
D: .
V: TRBV27
DNA: TGTGCCAGCAGGCCGAGGACAGATTTAGAGACCCAGTACTTC
CDR3: CASRPRTDLETQYF

J: TRBJ2-7
size: .
D: TRBD1
V: TRBV11-2
DNA: TGTGCCAGCAGCTTCGGGACAGGACGAGGCGAGCAGTACTTC
CDR3: CASSFGTGRGEQYF

J: TRBJ2-1
size: .
D: .
V: TRBV6-5
DNA: TGTGCCAGCAGTCCCGCAGGGGCCGAGCAGTTCTTC
CDR3: CASSPAGAEQFF

J: TRBJ2-7
size: .
D: TRBD2
V: TRBV10-1
DNA: TGCGCCAGCAGCCTTAGACTAGCGGGTTTCGACGAGCAGTACTTC
CDR3: CASSLRLAGFDEQYF

J: TRBJ2-1
size: .
D: TRBD2
V: TRBV6-5
DNA: TGTGCCAGCAGTTACTCGCTAGCGGCAAATGAGCAGTTCTTC
CDR3: CASSYSLAANEQFF

J: TRBJ2-2
size: .
D: .
V: TRBV6-6
DNA: TGTGCCAGCAGTTTGGCGGGGAACACCGGGGAGCTGTTTTTT
CDR3: CASSLAGNTGELFF

J: TRBJ2-3
size: .
D: .
V: TRBV30
DNA: TGTGCCTGGAGTGCTGCGGATACGCAGTATTTT
CDR3: CAWSAADTQYF

J: TRBJ2-7
size: .
D: TRBD2
V: TRBV6-1
DNA: TGTGCCAGCAGTACCAGCGGGGTCACCTACGAGCAGTACTTC
CDR3: CASSTSGVTYEQYF

J: TRBJ2-4
size: .
D: TRBD1
V: TRBV4-1
DNA: TGCGCCAGCAGCCAACCGGGACAGGGTGCCAAAAACATTCAGTACTTC
CDR3: CASSQPGQGAKNIQYF

J: TRBJ2-1
size: .
D: .
V: TRBV6-5
DNA: TGTGCCAGCAGTTACTCTGTCAGGGAAAATGAGCAGTTCTTC
CDR3: CASSYSVRENEQFF

J: TRBJ2-7
size: .
D: TRBD1
V: TRBV2
DNA: TGTGCCAGCAGGGGACAGGGGTTGTTCGGCTACGAGCAGTACTTC
CDR3: CASRGQGLFGYEQYF

J: TRBJ1-2
size: .
D: .
V: TRBV18
DNA: TGTGCCAGCTCACCAGAGAGTCACTATGGCTACACCTTC
CDR3: CASSPESHYGYTF